The clone carrying this TCR beta chain appeared a few times. Its antigen is as yet unknown. This specimen comes from a study of response to subunit inactivated influenza vaccine. Notes on the study in general: Each seasonal flu vaccination may recruit only limited new T cells, authors suggested.

CDR3 size: 19 residues. J was trimmed by 7 bases and V by 6 bases; bases with no gene match: 27. The germline V gene has CDR1 SQVTM and CDR2 ANQGSEA. From the RT-PCR reads, TCRdb called clonotypes with MiXCR, one entry per CDR3 protein. Of fewer than 700,000 distinct CDR3 sequences listed, under 15% were seen once; the top ten hold about an eighth. The sample in question was PBMCs from blood, obtained 40 to 50 days after vaccination. The receptor's source is a man between 45 and 60 years old who received an inactivated influenza vaccine. The chain is built from TRBV29-1 and TRBJ2-5, with 9 bases that match TRBD2. The CDR3 region has the DNA TGCAGCGTATTGGGAGAGACTAGCGGACGTGGGAGGTGGTGGGGGACCCAGTACTTC. This codes for CSVLGETSGRGRWWGTQYF.